Below are 14 T cell receptor beta chains sequenced from a single sample in a study of blood T cell repertoires in COVID-19. Assay: immunoSEQ multiplex PCR; the TCRdb copy retains only in-frame clones and omits some. The sample gives about 50,000 clones, around nine tenths of which show up once; about 3.4% is in the top ten. Specimen: peripheral blood. Receptor source: a human donor in a cohort sampled during active COVID-19.

This chain uses TRBV6-6 with TRBJ2-7; 7 bases match TRBD1. The length of the CDR3 is 14 residues. In germline, CDR1 is MNHNY, CDR2 SVGAGI (reference sequence). Unmatched junction bases numbered 11, after V lost 6 bases and J lost 6 bases. The CDR3 is CASSPPDRVGEQYV. CDR3 DNA sequence: TGTGCCAGCAGCCCACCCGACAGGGTTGGCGAGCAGTACGTC.

This clone is a singleton in its sample. This rearrangement joins TRBV7-2 to TRBJ1-3; weak D call: TRBD1 (6 bases). Trimming removed 5 bases at V and 4 bases at J, with 21 bases between. The CDR3 is made up of 17 amino acids. Germline loops: CDR1 SGHTA, CDR2 FQGNSA. The CDR3 sequence: CASSPIYAQGSGNTIYF. The DNA for the CDR3 is TGTGCCAGCAGCCCCATTTACGCACAGGGTTCAGGAAACACCATATATTTT.

J is TRBJ2-3 and V is TRBV9; D perhaps matches TRBD2 (6 bases). CDR1 is SGDLS and CDR2 is YYNGEE in the germline V gene. There are 14 residues in the CDR3. V shed 4 bases and J shed 2 bases, with 11 bases lying between them. This CDR3 is CASSPLAVTDTQYF. CDR3 in DNA: TGTGCCAGCAGCCCCTTAGCGGTCACAGATACGCAGTATTTT.

The chain has TRBV19 and TRBJ1-3, with TRBD1 identical over 7 bases. CDR3 size: 15 residues. From germline, CDR1 is LNHDA and CDR2 SQIVND (reference sequence). V lost 8 bases and J lost 4; bases outside the gene matches: 11. CDR3 sequence reads: CASAPYGTEGNTIYF. In nucleotides, the CDR3 is TGTGCCAGTGCTCCTTACGGGACAGAAGGAAACACCATATATTTT.

This clone was seen only a few times. The V call is TRBV5-8, the J call TRBJ2-7; D perhaps matches TRBD1 (8 bases). Germline V gene sequence: CDR1 SGHTS, CDR2 YDEGEE. CDR3 length equals 16 residues. Trimming took 4 bases from V and 5 from J, leaving 22 bases between them. CDR3 loop: CASSPALRQGRDEQYF. DNA of the CDR3: TGTGCCAGCAGCCCCGCCCTACGACAGGGGAGGGACGAGCAGTACTTC.

The chain links TRBV14 to TRBJ2-7; 8 bases agree with TRBD1. The CDR3 length is 18 residues. Per the germline V gene, CDR1 is SGHDN and CDR2 is FVKESK. V lost 4 bases, J lost 0 bases, and 14 bases stayed unmatched. The CDR3 DNA reads as TGTGCCAGCAGCCTGGTTTTAGACGGACAGGGAGGCTCCTACGAGCAGTACGTC. It specifies CASSLVLDGQGGSYEQYV.

This clone was counted a single time. The chain combines TRBV20-1 with TRBJ1-1, with D uncertain. The V and J ends lost 6 bases and 8 bases respectively, with 10 bases between them. This CDR3 region has 10 residues. The V gene's germline CDR1 is DFQATT and CDR2 SNEGSKA (reference sequence). The CDR3 DNA sequence: TGCAGTGCCGAGGGCCGAGAAGCTTTCTTT. It translates to CSAEGREAFF.

The V gene is TRBV6-4, the J gene TRBJ2-3, with D tentatively TRBD1 (6 bases). V was shortened by 2 bases and J by 2 bases, with 17 bases between the two germline ends. The germline V gene has CDR1 MRHNA and CDR2 SNTAGT. CDR3 length equals 17 residues. Here the CDR3 reads CASSDTGTRGHTDTQYF. The CDR3 bases are TGTGCCAGCAGTGACACCGGGACAAGGGGCCACACAGATACGCAGTATTTT.

The V call is TRBV7-6, the J call TRBJ2-1; no reliable D call. The CDR3 runs to 17 residues. Trimming removed 5 bases from V and 0 bases from J, with 17 bases in between. Germline V gene lookup returns CDR1 SGHVS and CDR2 FNYEAQ. The CDR3 sequence: CASSPLIGGNSYNEQFF. CDR3 sequence (DNA): TGTGCCAGCAGCCCCCTCATAGGCGGTAACTCCTACAATGAGCAGTTCTTC. Looking up the rest from reference TRBV7-6 and TRBJ2-1 gives the full variable domain: GAGVSQSPRYKVTKRGQDVALRCDPISGHVSLYWYRQALGQGPEFLTYFNYEAQQDKSGLPNDRFSAERPEGSISTLTIQRTEQRDSAMYRCASSPLIGGNSYNEQFFGPGTRLTVL.

This chain joins TRBV29-1 and TRBJ2-1; D gene unclear. The CDR3 is 13 residues long. Looked up from germline, CDR1 is SQVTM and CDR2 is ANQGSEA. The V end was cut by 8 bases, the J end by 4 bases, with 15 bases between. The CDR3 sequence: CSFWSGGYNEQFF. The DNA of the CDR3 is TGCAGCTTCTGGTCCGGCGGTTACAATGAGCAGTTCTTC.

The rearrangement uses TRBV9 and TRBJ2-3; TRBD2 matches 9 bases. The CDR3 runs to 18 residues. Germline trimming cut 0 bases from V and 1 base from J; bases unmatched to any gene: 9. CDR1 and CDR2 (germline): SGDLS, YYNGEE. In DNA form, the CDR3 reads TGTGCCAGCAGCGTAGCGCCAAAGCGGGAGGCTGGCACAGATACGCAGTATTTT. Translating it yields CASSVAPKREAGTDTQYF.

The chain combines TRBV19 with TRBJ1-2; no firm D call. Looked up from germline, CDR1 is LNHDA and CDR2 is SQIVND (reference sequence). The V end lost 3 bases, the J end lost 0 bases, and 23 bases lay between the germline ends. There are 19 residues in the CDR3. CDR3 in amino acids: CASSMEGVGFLKTNYGYTF. CDR3 nucleotide sequence: TGTGCCAGTAGTATGGAGGGAGTCGGGTTTCTTAAAACTAACTATGGCTACACCTTC.

This chain links TRBV4-1 with TRBJ1-1; a weak D match, TRBD1 (5 bases). The CDR3 length is 14 residues. CDR1 MGHRA and CDR2 YSYEKL come from the germline V gene. Trimming removed 2 bases at V and 3 bases at J, with 10 bases between. The CDR3 protein is CASSQWRGYTEAFF. The DNA of the CDR3 is TGCGCCAGCAGCCAATGGAGGGGATACACTGAAGCTTTCTTT.

The chain recombines TRBV5-8 with TRBJ2-1; possible D gene TRBD2, 5 bases. V gave up 2 bases and J gave up 8 bases, with 11 bases separating them. The CDR3 sequence is 13 residues long. Germline lookup yields CDR1 SGHTS and CDR2 YDEGEE. CDR3 amino acids: CASSLEGRHEQFF. DNA for the CDR3: TGTGCCAGCAGCTTAGAGGGTCGCCATGAGCAGTTCTTC.